This T cell receptor beta chain stems from a study of cytomegalovirus exposure and HLA in healthy donors. Looking at the study overall: Of several hundred genotyped donors, roughly 80% grouped in the Caucasian-associated ancestry cluster.

As regards this clone: Its cognate antigen is unknown.

The V gene lost 2 bases and the J gene lost 7 bases, with 27 bases spanning the gap. The V gene's germline CDR1 is LNHDA and CDR2 SQIVND (reference sequence). CDR3 size: 19 residues. Findings and caveats of the study: A later analysis linked 15,000 to 20,000 TCR beta sequences to HLA alleles at 0.05 false discovery rate. Donors were assumed by presence/absence analyses to have roughly uniform sequencing depth.

Both 60 Vbeta primers and 13 Jbeta primers went into the PCR. Sequencing used immunoSEQ multiplex PCR; TCRdb keeps in-frame clones, though not all of them. Here the sample spans more than 200,000 clones, over 75% being singletons. The receptor was isolated from a human donor in good health. Material for sequencing was PBMCs. The chain employs TRBV19 and TRBJ2-1, with D perhaps TRBD1 (5 bases). DNA of the CDR3: TGTGCCAGTAGTATAAAGGGGTGGGATAGGAGTACCCTCGGGAATGAGCAGTTCTTC. It translates to CASSIKGWDRSTLGNEQFF.